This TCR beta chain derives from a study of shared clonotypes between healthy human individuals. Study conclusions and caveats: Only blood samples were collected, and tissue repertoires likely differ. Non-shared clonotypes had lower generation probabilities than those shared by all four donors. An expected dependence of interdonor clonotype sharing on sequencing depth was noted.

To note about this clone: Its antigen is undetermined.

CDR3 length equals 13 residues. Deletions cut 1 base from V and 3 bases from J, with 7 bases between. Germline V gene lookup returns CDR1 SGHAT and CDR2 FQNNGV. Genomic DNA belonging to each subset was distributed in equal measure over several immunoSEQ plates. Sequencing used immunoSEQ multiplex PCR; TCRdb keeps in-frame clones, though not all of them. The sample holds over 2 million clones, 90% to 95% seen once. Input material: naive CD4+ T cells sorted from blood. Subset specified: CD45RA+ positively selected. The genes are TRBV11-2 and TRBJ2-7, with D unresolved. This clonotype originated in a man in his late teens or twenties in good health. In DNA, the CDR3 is TGTGCCAGCAGCTTAGCCTGGCGCTACGAGCAGTACTTC. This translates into CASSLAWRYEQYF.